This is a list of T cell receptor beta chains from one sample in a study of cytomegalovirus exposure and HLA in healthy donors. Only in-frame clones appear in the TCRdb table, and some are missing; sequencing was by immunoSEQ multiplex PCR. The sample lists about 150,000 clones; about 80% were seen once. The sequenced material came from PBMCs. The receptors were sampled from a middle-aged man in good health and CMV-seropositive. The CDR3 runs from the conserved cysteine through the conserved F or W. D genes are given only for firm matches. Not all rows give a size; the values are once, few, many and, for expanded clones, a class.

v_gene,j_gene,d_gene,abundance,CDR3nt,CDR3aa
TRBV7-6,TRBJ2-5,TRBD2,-,TGTGCCAGCAGCTTATACCTAGCGGGAGGACAAGAGACCCAGTACTTC,CASSLYLAGGQETQYF
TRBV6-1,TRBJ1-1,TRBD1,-,TGTGCCAGCAGTGACCTTCCGGGACAGGGGGCGCGAGAAGCTTTCTTT,CASSDLPGQGAREAFF
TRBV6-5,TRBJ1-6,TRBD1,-,TGTGCCAGCAGTCCCCCGGGACAGGGAAATTCACCCCTCCACTTT,CASSPPGQGNSPLHF
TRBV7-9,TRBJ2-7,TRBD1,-,TGTTCCAGCAGCTCCGGGACAGGGGTCTACGAGCAGTACTTC,CSSSSGTGVYEQYF
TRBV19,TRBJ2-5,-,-,TGTGCCAGTCAGGGGTTCCAAGAGACCCAGTACTTC,CASQGFQETQYF
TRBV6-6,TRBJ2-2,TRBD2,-,TGTGCCAGCAGCCTTAGCGGGAGGGCCGCCGGGGAGCTGTTTTTT,CASSLSGRAAGELFF
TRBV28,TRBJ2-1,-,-,TGTGCCAGCAGTACCCTCGGGGATTGGGCCTACAATGAGCAGTTCTTC,CASSTLGDWAYNEQFF
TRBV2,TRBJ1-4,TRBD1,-,TGTGCCAGCAGTCCCGGGACAGGGCTATATGAAAAACTGTTTTTT,CASSPGTGLYEKLFF
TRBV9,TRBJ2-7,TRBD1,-,TGTGCCAGCAGCGAGGGAACCGGGACAGGTACCTACGAGCAGTACTTC,CASSEGTGTGTYEQYF
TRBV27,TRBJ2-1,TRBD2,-,TGTGCCAGCACCTTCATGGGAGGGGCTTGGGGCGGGAGAGAGGAGTTCTTC,CASTFMGGAWGGREEFF
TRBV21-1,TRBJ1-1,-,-,TGTGCCAGCAGCAAAGATGAGGGCCTGGGAACTGAAGCTTTCTTT,CASSKDEGLGTEAFF
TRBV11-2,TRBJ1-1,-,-,TGTGCCAGCAGCTTAGGGACACTCTCCTCGGAAGCTTTCTTT,CASSLGTLSSEAFF
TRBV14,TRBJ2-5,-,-,TGTGCCAGCAGCCCCCGGCTAGCCAATGAAGAGACCCAGTACTTC,CASSPRLANEETQYF
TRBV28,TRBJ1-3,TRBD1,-,TGCGTGAGCCACAGGGGGCGGTCTGGAAACACCATATATTTT,CVSHRGRSGNTIYF
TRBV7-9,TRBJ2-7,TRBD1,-,TGTGCCAGCAGCACCAGGGACAGGCCTCTTGCGTACTTC,CASSTRDRPLAYF
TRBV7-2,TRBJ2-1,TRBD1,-,TGTGCCAGCAGCCGAGACAGGGGCGGGCAGTTCTTC,CASSRDRGGQFF
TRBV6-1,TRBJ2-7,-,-,TGTGCCAGCATCTCGGGGAGTTCTTCCTACGAGCAGTACTTC,CASISGSSSYEQYF
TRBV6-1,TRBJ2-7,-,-,TGTGCCAGCACCCCCCTCTCGGGAAGCTCCTACGAGCAGTACTTC,CASTPLSGSSYEQYF
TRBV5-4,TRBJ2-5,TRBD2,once,TGTGCCAGCAGCTTCTTGACTAGCGGGAGCAAGGAGACCCAGTACTTC,CASSFLTSGSKETQYF
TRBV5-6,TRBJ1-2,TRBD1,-,TGTGCTAGCAGTATGCAGGGGGCAAATGGCTACACCTTC,CASSMQGANGYTF
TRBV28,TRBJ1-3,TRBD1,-,TGTGCCAGCTCCGCAGGGGGGATAAGAAACACCATATATTTT,CASSAGGIRNTIYF
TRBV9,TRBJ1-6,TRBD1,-,TGTGCCAGCAGCGCCCGTAGTGGGACAGAGAATTCACCCCTCCACTTT,CASSARSGTENSPLHF
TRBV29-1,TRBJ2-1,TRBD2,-,TGCAGCGTCCCTGGCCACCCACACAGCGGGAGGGCCCCCAATGAGCAGTTCTTC,CSVPGHPHSGRAPNEQFF
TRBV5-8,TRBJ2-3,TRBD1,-,TGTGCCAGCAGCTTGGGTAGCAGGGGGACAGATACGCAGTATTTT,CASSLGSRGTDTQYF
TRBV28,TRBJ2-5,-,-,TGTGCCAGCAGTTTCGGTTTCTCCAAGACCCAGTACTTC,CASSFGFSKTQYF
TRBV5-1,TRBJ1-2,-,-,TGCGCCAGCAGCTCCCAACAGGCCCCGTATCGCTACACCTTC,CASSSQQAPYRYTF
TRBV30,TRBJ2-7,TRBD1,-,TGTGCCTGGGGACAGGGCCCCTACGAGCAGTACTTC,CAWGQGPYEQYF
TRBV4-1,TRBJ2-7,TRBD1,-,TGCGCCAGCAGCCGGGACAGCCCCTACGAGCAGTACTTC,CASSRDSPYEQYF
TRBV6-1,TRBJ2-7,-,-,TGTGCCAGCGGCAGTCTGGCAGACACCTTCTTC,CASGSLADTFF
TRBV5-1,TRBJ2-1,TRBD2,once,TGCGCCAGCAGACCGACCCCTAGCGGGAGTTCCTACAATGAGCAGTTCTTC,CASRPTPSGSSYNEQFF
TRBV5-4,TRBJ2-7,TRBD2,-,TGTGCCAGCACGCGGGAGGGCCTTTCAAGAGAGCAGTACTTC,CASTREGLSREQYF
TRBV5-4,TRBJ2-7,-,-,TGTGCCAGCAGTTTGAATCCCAGCTCCTACGAGCAGTACTTC,CASSLNPSSYEQYF
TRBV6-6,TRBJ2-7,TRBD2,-,TGTGCCAGCAGTTCCCCCTGGGGCGGGAGGGTTTACGAGCAGTACTTC,CASSSPWGGRVYEQYF
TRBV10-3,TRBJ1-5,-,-,TGTGCCATCAGTGGGCCTACCACAGATCAGCCCCAGCATTTT,CAISGPTTDQPQHF
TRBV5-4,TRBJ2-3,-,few,TGTGCCAGCAGCTTCAATGCAGATACGCAGTATTTT,CASSFNADTQYF
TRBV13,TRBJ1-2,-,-,TGTGCCAGCAGCTTAGTCGAGGGCTACACCTTC,CASSLVEGYTF
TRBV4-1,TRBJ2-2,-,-,TGCGCCAGCAGCCGCGAGCTCCCAAGTAAGCTGTTTTTT,CASSRELPSKLFF
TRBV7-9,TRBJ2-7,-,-,TGTGCCAGCCCTCGCGGGATTTCGTACGAGCAGTACTTC,CASPRGISYEQYF
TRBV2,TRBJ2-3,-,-,TGTGCCACCAGTACAGGATTCCGCACAGATACGCAGTATTTT,CATSTGFRTDTQYF
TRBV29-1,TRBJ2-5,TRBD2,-,TGCAGCGCCGTGACTAGCCTGTCAGTCGAGACCCAGTACTTC,CSAVTSLSVETQYF
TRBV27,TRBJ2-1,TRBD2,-,TGTGCCAACAGTTTACTCAGACTAGCGGTGAGCTCCTACAATGAGCAGTTCTTC,CANSLLRLAVSSYNEQFF
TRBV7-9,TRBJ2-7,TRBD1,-,TGTGCCAGCAACAGGGGACAGGATCTCGAGCCGTACTTC,CASNRGQDLEPYF
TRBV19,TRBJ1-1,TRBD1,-,TGTGCCAGTAGTACCTCTGACAGGGGGAACACTGAAGCTTTCTTT,CASSTSDRGNTEAFF
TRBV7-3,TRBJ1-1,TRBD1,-,TGTGCCAGCAGCCCCCAGGGGACAGCGAACACTGAAGCTTTCTTT,CASSPQGTANTEAFF
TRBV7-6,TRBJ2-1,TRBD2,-,TGTGCCAGCAGCTTTCGGTCCGGGACTAGCGGGAGCTCCTACAATGAGCAGTTCTTC,CASSFRSGTSGSSYNEQFF
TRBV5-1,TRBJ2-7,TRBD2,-,TGCGCCAGCAGCTTCGGCGGGAGCGATTCCTACGAGCAGTACTTC,CASSFGGSDSYEQYF
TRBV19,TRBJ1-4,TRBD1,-,TGTGCCAGTAACAGGGGCTATGAGGATGAAAAACTGTTTTTT,CASNRGYEDEKLFF
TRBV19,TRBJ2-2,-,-,TGTGCCAGTACGACTAGTCGGGGAGCCGGGGAGCTGTTTTTT,CASTTSRGAGELFF
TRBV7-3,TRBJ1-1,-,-,TGTGCCAGCAGCTTATTGGGCAGTCTGGGGAACACTGAAGCTTTCTTT,CASSLLGSLGNTEAFF
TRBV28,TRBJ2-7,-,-,TGTGCCAGCAGTTTGCGCGGGGCCCTCTACGAGCAGTACTTC,CASSLRGALYEQYF
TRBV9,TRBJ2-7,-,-,TGTGCCAGCAGCGTAGGGGGGGTGGACACCTCGGTGTACTTC,CASSVGGVDTSVYF
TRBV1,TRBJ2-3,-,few,TGCACCAGCAGGACTAGCGGAGCGCCCAGGTGGGCAGATACGCAGTATTTT,CTSRTSGAPRWADTQYF
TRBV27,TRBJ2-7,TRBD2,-,TGTGCCAGCAGTATCTCAGCGGGGAGCTCCTACGAGCAGTACTTC,CASSISAGSSYEQYF
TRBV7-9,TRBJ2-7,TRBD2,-,TGTGCCAGCAGCTTTGGAGGCGGGAGGGCTTCCTACGAGCAGTACTTC,CASSFGGGRASYEQYF